A selection of T cell receptor beta chains follows, all from one sample in a study of blood T cells in healthy people across ages. TCRdb redid the calling of the 5' RACE reads with MiXCR, one entry per CDR3 protein. The sample records fewer than 650,000 distinct CDR3 sequences, about 28% being singletons. This sample also appeared in a second study, on T cells of mothers and their children.

Sequencing was performed on blood. These receptors were taken from a boy under 10 years old in good health. Each CDR3 is given with its conserved first and last residue. A D gene is named only where the DNA matches it firmly. Expanded clones get a size class; other rows say once, few or many, or leave the size out.

CDR3aa,CDR3nt,len,abundance,j_gene,v_gene,d_gene
CASSQDDRWNNEQFF,TGCGCCAGCAGCCAAGATGATAGGTGGAACAATGAGCAGTTCTTC,15,few,TRBJ2-1,TRBV4-3,.
CSARDLAGGYEQYF,TGCAGTGCTAGGGACCTGGCGGGAGGCTACGAGCAGTACTTC,14,.,TRBJ2-7,TRBV20-1,TRBD2
CASSQERRSTDTQYF,TGTGCCAGCAGCCAAGAGAGGCGGAGCACAGATACGCAGTATTTT,15,.,TRBJ2-3,TRBV4-2,.
CASSLTVTSGAAYF,TGTGCCAGCAGCCTGACAGTGACTAGCGGGGCGGCGTACTTC,14,many,TRBJ2-5,TRBV6-5,TRBD2
CASSKDRFFGYTF,TGTGCCAGCAGCAAGGACAGGTTCTTTGGCTACACCTTC,13,.,TRBJ1-2,TRBV7-9,TRBD1
CASSQVGEGQAFF,TGCGCCAGCAGCCAAGTAGGGGAAGGCCAAGCTTTCTTT,13,.,TRBJ1-1,TRBV4-1,.
CASGYSNQPQHF,TGTGCCAGCGGATACAGCAATCAGCCCCAGCATTTT,12,many,TRBJ1-5,TRBV7-9,.
CASRFRGTEAGELFF,TGTGCCAGCAGATTTAGGGGAACCGAGGCCGGGGAGCTGTTTTTT,15,.,TRBJ2-2,TRBV6-2/TRBV6-3,.
CASSLSQANYGYTF,TGTGCCAGCAGTTTGAGTCAGGCTAACTATGGCTACACCTTC,14,many,TRBJ1-2,TRBV12-3/TRBV12-4,.
CASSANLSPETQYF,TGTGCCAGCAGCGCTAACTTGTCCCCAGAGACCCAGTACTTC,14,.,TRBJ2-5,TRBV11-2,.
CASSEVGLAGGLQYF,TGTGCCAGCAGTGAAGTGGGGCTAGCGGGGGGTCTTCAGTACTTC,15,few,TRBJ2-5,TRBV2,TRBD2
CASSPGTYYEQYF,TGTGCCAGCAGCCCAGGGACTTACTACGAGCAGTACTTC,13,.,TRBJ2-7,TRBV7-2,.
CASSSDGLGGYTF,TGTGCCAGCAGCTCGGACGGACTAGGTGGCTACACCTTC,13,few,TRBJ1-2,TRBV7-9,.
CASSLLIRADTQYF,TGTGCCAGCAGTCTGCTTATTCGGGCAGATACGCAGTATTTT,14,.,TRBJ2-3,TRBV12-3/TRBV12-4,.
CAISRDRQETQYF,TGTGCCATCTCACGGGACAGGCAAGAGACCCAGTACTTC,13,few,TRBJ2-5,TRBV10-3,TRBD1
CATSRPTPRDRFVANEKLFF,TGTGCCACCAGCAGACCTACTCCCCGGGACAGATTTGTAGCTAATGAAAAACTGTTTTTT,20,few,TRBJ1-4,TRBV15,TRBD1
CASSPISGSGSYEQYF,TGTGCCAGCAGCCCAATTAGCGGGAGTGGGTCCTACGAGCAGTACTTC,16,.,TRBJ2-7,TRBV7-2,TRBD2
CSATGTLETQYF,TGCAGTGCCACCGGGACACTAGAGACCCAGTACTTC,12,few,TRBJ2-5,TRBV20-1,.
CAGQTGGNEKLFF,TGTGCCGGCCAGACAGGGGGAAATGAAAAACTGTTTTTT,13,.,TRBJ1-4,TRBV6-6,TRBD1
CASSLGGINEQFF,TGTGCCAGCAGTTTAGGTGGAATCAATGAGCAGTTCTTC,13,.,TRBJ2-1,TRBV27,.
CSVYIYNEQYF,TGCAGCGTTTATATTTACAATGAGCAGTACTTC,11,.,TRBJ2-5,TRBV29-1,.
CASSYTGQQETQYF,TGTGCCAGCAGTTACACGGGACAACAAGAGACCCAGTACTTC,14,.,TRBJ2-5,TRBV6-2/TRBV6-3,.
CASNLGGLAGAEQYF,TGTGCCAGCAACTTAGGGGGACTAGCGGGAGCCGAGCAGTACTTC,15,.,TRBJ2-7,TRBV7-2,TRBD2
CASSVGGLAAPFLDLDYEQYF,TGCGCTAGCAGTGTGGGGGGACTAGCGGCCCCGTTCCTTGATTTGGATTACGAGCAGTACTTC,21,few,TRBJ2-7,TRBV5-1,TRBD2
CASSGRDSFYGYTF,TGTGCCAGCAGTGGACGGGACAGCTTCTATGGCTACACCTTC,14,.,TRBJ1-2,TRBV25-1,TRBD1
CASRPTGGNGYTF,TGTGCCAGTCGACCGACAGGGGGGAATGGCTACACCTTC,13,.,TRBJ1-2,TRBV19,TRBD1
CASSLFRHEQYF,TGTGCCAGCAGCTTATTCCGCCACGAGCAGTACTTC,12,few,TRBJ2-7,TRBV7-9,.
CASRREGVNEQFF,TGTGCCAGCAGACGCGAAGGAGTGAATGAGCAGTTCTTC,13,.,TRBJ2-1,TRBV7-9,.
CASSQDYSPLHF,TGTGCCAGCAGCCAAGATTATTCACCCCTCCACTTT,12,many,TRBJ1-6,TRBV14,.
CASIGGAGSYERYF,TGTGCCAGCATTGGGGGGGCTGGCTCCTACGAGCGGTACTTC,14,.,TRBJ2-7,TRBV28,.